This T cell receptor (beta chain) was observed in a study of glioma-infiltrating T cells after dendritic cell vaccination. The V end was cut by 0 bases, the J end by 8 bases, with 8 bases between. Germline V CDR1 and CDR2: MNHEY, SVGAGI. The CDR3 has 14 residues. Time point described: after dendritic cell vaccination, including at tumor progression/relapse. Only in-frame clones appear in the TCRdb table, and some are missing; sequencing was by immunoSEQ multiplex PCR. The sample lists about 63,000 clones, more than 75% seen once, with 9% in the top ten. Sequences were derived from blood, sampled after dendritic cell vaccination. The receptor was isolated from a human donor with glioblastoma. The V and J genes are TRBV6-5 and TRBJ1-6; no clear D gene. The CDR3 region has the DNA TGTGCCAGCAGTTACTCGATTGGAGATTCACCCCTCCACTTT. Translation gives CASSYSIGDSPLHF.